Listed below are T cell receptor beta chains from one sample, sequenced in a study of blood T cell repertoires in COVID-19. The repertoire was sequenced with immunoSEQ multiplex PCR; TCRdb's copy has only in-frame clones and lacks some. The sample includes 250,000 to 350,000 clones, around 90% of them seen just once. Sequencing used peripheral blood. The receptor source for this set is a woman in her forties who had recovered from COVID-19. Each CDR3 is given with its conserved first and last residue. Fields, in order: V gene, J gene, clone size, CDR3 protein. Clone size, where shown, is once, few, many, or a class for clones that have expanded.

V gene: TRBV19
J gene: TRBJ2-2
clone size: NA
CDR3 protein: CASSPAGAAFTGELFF

V gene: TRBV30
J gene: TRBJ2-1
clone size: once
CDR3 protein: CAWSEEAGVGYEQFF

V gene: TRBV7-6
J gene: TRBJ2-3
clone size: NA
CDR3 protein: CASSLVAHTDTQYF

V gene: TRBV27
J gene: TRBJ2-2
clone size: NA
CDR3 protein: CASSLPPKGDDTGELFF

V gene: TRBV2
J gene: TRBJ2-7
clone size: NA
CDR3 protein: CASSETSGKYEQYF

V gene: TRBV18
J gene: TRBJ2-1
clone size: NA
CDR3 protein: CASSPWAAGSSYNEQFF

V gene: TRBV27
J gene: TRBJ2-5
clone size: NA
CDR3 protein: CASSPLVAETQYF

V gene: TRBV27
J gene: TRBJ2-2
clone size: NA
CDR3 protein: CASFAGLNTGELFF

V gene: TRBV2
J gene: TRBJ2-7
clone size: many
CDR3 protein: CASTGERDSYEQYF

V gene: TRBV5-1
J gene: TRBJ2-1
clone size: NA
CDR3 protein: CASSLGRDRVFNEQFF

V gene: TRBV27
J gene: TRBJ2-1
clone size: once
CDR3 protein: CASTNYLGLASNEQFF

V gene: TRBV18
J gene: TRBJ2-3
clone size: NA
CDR3 protein: CASSPPTSGGTDTQYF

V gene: TRBV2
J gene: TRBJ2-5
clone size: once
CDR3 protein: CASTLFGLKETQYF

V gene: TRBV18
J gene: TRBJ2-1
clone size: few
CDR3 protein: CASSTEASNEQFF

V gene: TRBV7-2
J gene: TRBJ2-5
clone size: NA
CDR3 protein: CASPQGPQETQYF

V gene: TRBV4-2
J gene: TRBJ2-2
clone size: NA
CDR3 protein: CASRTGTSDTGELFF

V gene: TRBV25-1
J gene: TRBJ1-6
clone size: NA
CDR3 protein: CASSELAEAVNSPLHF

V gene: TRBV24-1
J gene: TRBJ2-2
clone size: NA
CDR3 protein: CATSDSLGTHANTGELFF

V gene: TRBV7-2
J gene: TRBJ2-5
clone size: NA
CDR3 protein: CASSLAAAETQYF

V gene: TRBV19
J gene: TRBJ2-7
clone size: NA
CDR3 protein: CASSIGIESPWQYF